Listed below are T cell receptor beta chains from one sample, sequenced in a study of CD8+ T cells in alopecia areata. The repertoire was sequenced with immunoSEQ multiplex PCR; TCRdb's copy has only in-frame clones and lacks some. Of more than 200,000 clones in the sample, under 70% are singletons; the top ten hold approximately 1.2%. The sample in question was CD4+ T cells sorted from blood, obtained at week 0. The receptors come from a human donor with alopecia areata. Each CDR3 is given with its conserved first and last residue. Fields, in order: clone size, V gene, J gene, D gene, CDR3 DNA, CDR3 protein. A D gene is named only where the DNA matches it firmly. Clone sizes are given selectively: once, few, many, or a class where the clone is expanded.

NA	TRBV4-3	TRBJ1-6	TRBD1	TGCGCCAGCAGCCAAGAGGGACAGGGGAGTTCACCCCTCCACTTT	CASSQEGQGSSPLHF
NA	TRBV2	TRBJ2-5	TRBD2	TGTGCCAGCTCGACTAGCTTAGGGGAGACCCAGTACTTC	CASSTSLGETQYF
NA	TRBV5-1	TRBJ1-2	NA	TGCGCCAGCAGCTTGGTAGCAGGGAACTATGGCTACACCTTC	CASSLVAGNYGYTF
few	TRBV7-2	TRBJ2-7	NA	TGTGCCAGCAGCCCACCTCGTATGGGGAGGTACGAGCAGTACTTC	CASSPPRMGRYEQYF
NA	TRBV29-1	TRBJ2-7	TRBD2	TGCAGCGTAGGGTGGGGAGGGAACTCCTACGAGCAGTACTTC	CSVGWGGNSYEQYF
NA	TRBV9	TRBJ2-5	NA	TGTGCCAGCAGCTTAGGACTAACCCCCGAGGAGACCCAGTACTTC	CASSLGLTPEETQYF
NA	TRBV28	TRBJ2-1	TRBD2	TGTGCCAGCAGTTTAGGGGCTAGCGGGGGCCAATACAATGAGCAGTTCTTC	CASSLGASGGQYNEQFF
NA	TRBV6-5	TRBJ1-2	TRBD1	TGTGCCAGCAGGTGGACAGGGCTCCATGGCTACACCTTC	CASRWTGLHGYTF
NA	TRBV29-1	TRBJ1-1	NA	TGCTCCTATTTCGAGGTGAACACTGAAGCTTTCTTT	CSYFEVNTEAFF
NA	TRBV30	TRBJ2-7	TRBD2	TGTGCCCTCCACGGGGGGGGGTTCTACGAGCAGTACTTC	CALHGGGFYEQYF
few	TRBV2	TRBJ2-5	TRBD1	TGTGCCAGCAGTGGACAGGGAAAAGAGACCCAGTACTTC	CASSGQGKETQYF
NA	TRBV11-2	TRBJ2-1	TRBD2	TGTGCCAGCAGCTTAATCGGACTAGCGGGGGAGCAGTTCTTC	CASSLIGLAGEQFF
NA	TRBV7-9	TRBJ1-6	NA	TGTGCCAGCAGCCCCGAAGGGACAAGCAATTCACCCCTCCACTTT	CASSPEGTSNSPLHF
once	TRBV5-1	TRBJ2-3	NA	TGCGCCAGCACTATCGCCACGGCAGGGCACACAGATACGCAGTATTTT	CASTIATAGHTDTQYF
NA	TRBV6-6	TRBJ1-2	NA	TGTGCCAGCAGTTTCTATGGCTACACCTTC	CASSFYGYTF
NA	TRBV6-6	TRBJ2-2	TRBD2	TGTGCCAGCAGAAGGACTAGCGGGGCTCCCGGGGAGCTGTTTTTT	CASRRTSGAPGELFF
NA	TRBV10-3	TRBJ2-7	NA	TGTGCCATCAGTAACGACAGAGCCTCCTACGAGCAGTACTTC	CAISNDRASYEQYF
NA	TRBV29-1	TRBJ2-7	NA	TGCAGCGTTCGGGCCCAAACCTACGAGCAGTACTTC	CSVRAQTYEQYF
NA	TRBV7-2	TRBJ1-5	NA	TGTGCCAGCAGCGAGGACATATTGGGGCATCAGCCCCAGCATTTT	CASSEDILGHQPQHF
few	TRBV2	TRBJ2-7	TRBD2	TGTGCCAGTGCGGGGGATTCGAACGAGCAGTACTTC	CASAGDSNEQYF
NA	TRBV2	TRBJ1-2	TRBD1	TGTGCCAGCAGCGGACAGGGGAGTGGCTACACCTTC	CASSGQGSGYTF
once	TRBV29-1	TRBJ1-1	NA	TGCAGCGTTGGAGGGTGGGGGAACACTGAAGCTTTCTTT	CSVGGWGNTEAFF
NA	TRBV5-8	TRBJ1-5	NA	TGTGCCAGCAGCTTCGGGATCGTCGGCAATCAGCCCCAGCATTTT	CASSFGIVGNQPQHF
NA	TRBV6-5	TRBJ1-1	NA	TGTGCCAACTTCGACAGGCCCTTCATGAACACTGAAGCTTTCTTT	CANFDRPFMNTEAFF
NA	TRBV6-5	TRBJ2-3	NA	TGTGCCAGCAGTTACTCGAGGTACTATACGCAGTATTTT	CASSYSRYYTQYF
NA	TRBV6-5	TRBJ1-2	TRBD1	TGTGCCAGCAGTTACACCGGACAGGGCAATGGCTACACCTTC	CASSYTGQGNGYTF
NA	TRBV18	TRBJ2-3	NA	TGTGCCAGCTCAAGGGATACGCAGTATTTT	CASSRDTQYF
once	TRBV25-1	TRBJ2-3	NA	TGTGCCAGCAGTGAACCCGGGAGCACAGATACGCAGTATTTT	CASSEPGSTDTQYF
NA	TRBV30	TRBJ1-1	TRBD1	TGTGCCTGGACCCGACAGGGTGAAGCTTTCTTT	CAWTRQGEAFF
NA	TRBV9	TRBJ2-3	TRBD2	TGTGCCAGCAGCCTAGCGGGGCCCACAGATACGCAGTATTTT	CASSLAGPTDTQYF
NA	TRBV30	TRBJ1-3	NA	TGTGCCTGGAGTGTACAGGGAAACACCATATATTTT	CAWSVQGNTIYF
NA	TRBV29-1	TRBJ2-3	TRBD1	TGCAGCGTCCTCGGACAGGGGACAGATACGCAGTATTTT	CSVLGQGTDTQYF
NA	TRBV9	TRBJ1-2	TRBD1	TGTGCCAGCAGCGCGGCAGGGGGCGGCTACACCTTC	CASSAAGGGYTF
NA	TRBV2	TRBJ2-5	NA	TGTGCCAGCAGTGATGAAGAGACCCAGTACTTC	CASSDEETQYF
NA	TRBV27	TRBJ1-2	TRBD1	TGTGCCAGCAGTCTCGGACAGGGGGCCTTTGATGGCTACACCTTC	CASSLGQGAFDGYTF
NA	TRBV7-7	TRBJ2-1	NA	TGTGCTAGCAGCTTAGGTGGGATCAACAATGAGCAGTTCTTC	CASSLGGINNEQFF
NA	TRBV6-6	TRBJ1-2	NA	TGTGCCAGCCGTGGAGATTCGGGCTACACCTTC	CASRGDSGYTF
NA	TRBV29-1	TRBJ1-6	NA	TGCAGCGTTGACTCGGGCGGAAATAATTCACCCCTCCACTTT	CSVDSGGNNSPLHF
NA	TRBV6-5	TRBJ2-7	TRBD1	TGTGCCAGCAGGTACCCAGGGGGCGAGGACGAGCAGTACTTC	CASRYPGGEDEQYF
NA	TRBV29-1	TRBJ2-3	NA	TGCAGCGTGTCTTCGGCTTTTACCACAGATACGCAGTATTTT	CSVSSAFTTDTQYF
NA	TRBV11-1	TRBJ2-5	NA	TGTGCCAGCAGCTTACTACGGGGGACACATCAAGAGACCCAGTACTTC	CASSLLRGTHQETQYF
many	TRBV11-2	TRBJ2-3	NA	TGTGCCAGCAGATCTAGAACAGATACGCAGTATTTT	CASRSRTDTQYF
NA	TRBV29-1	TRBJ2-2	TRBD2	TGCAGCGTCGTTAGCGGGGGAAACACCGGGGAGCTGTTTTTT	CSVVSGGNTGELFF